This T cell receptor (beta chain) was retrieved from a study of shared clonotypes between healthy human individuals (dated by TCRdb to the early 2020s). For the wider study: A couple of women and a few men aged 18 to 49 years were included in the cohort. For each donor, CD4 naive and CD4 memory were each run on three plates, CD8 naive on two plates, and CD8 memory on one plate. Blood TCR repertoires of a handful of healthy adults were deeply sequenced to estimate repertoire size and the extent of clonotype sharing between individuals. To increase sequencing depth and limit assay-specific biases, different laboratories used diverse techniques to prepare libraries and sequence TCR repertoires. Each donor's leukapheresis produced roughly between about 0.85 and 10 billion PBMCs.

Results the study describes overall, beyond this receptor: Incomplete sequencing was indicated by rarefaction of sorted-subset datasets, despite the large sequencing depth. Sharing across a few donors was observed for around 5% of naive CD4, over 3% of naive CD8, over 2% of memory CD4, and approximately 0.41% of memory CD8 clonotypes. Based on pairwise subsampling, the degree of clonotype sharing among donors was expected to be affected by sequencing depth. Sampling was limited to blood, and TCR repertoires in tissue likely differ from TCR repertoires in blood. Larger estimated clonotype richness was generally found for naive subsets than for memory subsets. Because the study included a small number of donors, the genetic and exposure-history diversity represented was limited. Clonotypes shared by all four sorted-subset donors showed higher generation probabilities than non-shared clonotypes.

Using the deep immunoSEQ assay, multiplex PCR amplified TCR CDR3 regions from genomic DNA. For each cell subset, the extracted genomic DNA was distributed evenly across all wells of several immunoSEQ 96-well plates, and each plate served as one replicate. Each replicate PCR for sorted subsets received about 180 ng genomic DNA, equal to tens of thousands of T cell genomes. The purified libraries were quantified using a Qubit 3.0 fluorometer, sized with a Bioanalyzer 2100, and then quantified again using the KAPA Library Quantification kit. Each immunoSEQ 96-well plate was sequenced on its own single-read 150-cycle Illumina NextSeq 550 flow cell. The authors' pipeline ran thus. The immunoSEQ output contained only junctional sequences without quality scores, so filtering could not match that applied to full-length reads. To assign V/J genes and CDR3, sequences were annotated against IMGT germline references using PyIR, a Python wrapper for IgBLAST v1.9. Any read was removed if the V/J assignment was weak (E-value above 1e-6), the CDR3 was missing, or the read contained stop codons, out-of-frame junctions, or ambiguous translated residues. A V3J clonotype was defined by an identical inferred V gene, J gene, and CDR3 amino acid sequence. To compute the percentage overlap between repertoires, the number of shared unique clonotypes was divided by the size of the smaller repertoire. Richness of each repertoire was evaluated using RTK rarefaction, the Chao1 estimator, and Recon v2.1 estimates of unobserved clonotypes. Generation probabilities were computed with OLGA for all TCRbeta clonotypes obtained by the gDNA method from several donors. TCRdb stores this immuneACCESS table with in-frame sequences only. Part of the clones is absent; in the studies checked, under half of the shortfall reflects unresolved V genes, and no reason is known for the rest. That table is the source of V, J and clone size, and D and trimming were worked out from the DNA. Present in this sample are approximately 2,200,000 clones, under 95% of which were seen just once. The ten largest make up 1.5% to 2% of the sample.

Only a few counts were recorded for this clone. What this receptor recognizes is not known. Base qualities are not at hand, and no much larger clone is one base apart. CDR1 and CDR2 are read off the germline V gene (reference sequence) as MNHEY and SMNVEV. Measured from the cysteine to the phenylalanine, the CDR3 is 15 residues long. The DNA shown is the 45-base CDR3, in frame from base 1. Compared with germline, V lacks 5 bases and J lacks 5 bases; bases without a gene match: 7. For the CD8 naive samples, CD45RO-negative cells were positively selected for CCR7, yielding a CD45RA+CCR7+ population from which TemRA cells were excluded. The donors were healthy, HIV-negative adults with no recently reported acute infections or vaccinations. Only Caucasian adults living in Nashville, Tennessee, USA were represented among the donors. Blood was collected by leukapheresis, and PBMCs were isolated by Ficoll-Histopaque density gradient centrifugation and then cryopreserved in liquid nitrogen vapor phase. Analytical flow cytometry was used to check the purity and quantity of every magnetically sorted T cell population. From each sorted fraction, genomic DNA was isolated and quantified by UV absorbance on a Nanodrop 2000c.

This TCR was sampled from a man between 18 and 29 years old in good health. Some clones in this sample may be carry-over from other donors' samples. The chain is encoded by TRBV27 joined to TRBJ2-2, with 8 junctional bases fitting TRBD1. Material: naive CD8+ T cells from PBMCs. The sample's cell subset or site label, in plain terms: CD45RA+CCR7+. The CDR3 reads CASSPGQEGTGELFF. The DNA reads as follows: TGTGCCAGCAGTCCGGGACAGGAAGGGACCGGGGAGCTGTTTTTT.